These 2 T cell receptor beta chains were sequenced from one sample in a study of blood T cell repertoires in COVID-19. Sequencing was performed with immunoSEQ multiplex PCR; in TCRdb, only in-frame clones are kept and a portion is missing. The table includes around 200,000 clones, about 91% detected once. The specimen was PBMCs or T cells enriched from blood (not recorded which). These receptors all stem from a man aged 18 to 29 with acute COVID-19.

This chain joins TRBV7-9 and TRBJ2-1; no reliable D call. Germline-derived CDR1 and CDR2 are SEHNR and FQNEAQ (reference sequence). Deletions cut 5 bases from V and 7 bases from J, with 6 bases between. The CDR3 totals 11 residues. The CDR3 DNA sequence: TGTGCCAGCAGCCAAGCAAATGAGCAGTTCTTC. Translating gives CASSQANEQFF.

The chain uses TRBV4-3 and TRBJ1-3, with 8 bases matching TRBD1. Germline values: CDR1 LGHNA, CDR2 YSLEER. This CDR3 has 16 amino acids. Trimming cost V 0 bases and J 8 bases; bases outside gene matches: 9. The CDR3 region is CASSQDLSGGTDTIYF. CDR3 DNA: TGCGCCAGCAGCCAAGATTTATCAGGGGGCACGGACACCATATATTTT.